This T cell receptor (beta chain) appears in the sequencing data of a study of blood T cell repertoires in COVID-19. This CDR3 is built from 15 residues. Germline V lookup: CDR1 MNHEY, CDR2 SVGAGI. Deletions cut 4 bases from V and 2 bases from J, with 12 bases between. Profiling relied on immunoSEQ multiplex PCR, and the TCRdb table lists in-frame clones only, not all of them. In the table there are 90,000 or so clones, approximately 82% of which are singletons. The sequence was obtained from a man aged 55 to 70 with acute or convalescent COVID-19. Sequencing input: peripheral blood. V usage is TRBV6-5 and J usage is TRBJ1-5; tentatively, D is TRBD1 (5 bases). CDR3 nucleotide sequence: TGTGCCAGCAGTTCAACGGGGACTGGCAATCAGCCCCAGCATTTT. This gives the protein CASSSTGTGNQPQHF.